This TCR beta chain is drawn from a study of response to subunit inactivated influenza vaccine. This clonotype showed up many times. TCRdb re-derived calls from the RT-PCR reads in MiXCR, one entry per CDR3 protein. Of about 540,000 distinct CDR3 sequences in the sample, around 25% were seen once. CDR3 length: 15 residues. In germline, CDR1 is SEHNR, CDR2 FQNEAQ (reference sequence). J lost 6 bases, V lost 4 bases, and 8 bases had no gene match. The same sample was also studied in work on T cells expressing NK-cell markers. That source adds: A 5'RACE template switching approach incorporating UMIs was used to make TCR beta cDNA. As a fraction of CD8+ T cells, dominant NKG2C+ clonotypes reached roughly 1.0-7.0% in 5 to 7 donors.

The material was CD4+ T cells sorted from PBMCs, obtained 12 days after vaccination. The receptor's source is a man in his fifties who received an inactivated influenza vaccine. The chain uses TRBV7-9 and TRBJ2-3, with 9 bases identical to TRBD2. This CDR3 reads CASSYRLAGADTQYF. The CDR3, as DNA: TGTGCCAGCAGCTACAGATTAGCGGGAGCGGATACGCAGTATTTT.